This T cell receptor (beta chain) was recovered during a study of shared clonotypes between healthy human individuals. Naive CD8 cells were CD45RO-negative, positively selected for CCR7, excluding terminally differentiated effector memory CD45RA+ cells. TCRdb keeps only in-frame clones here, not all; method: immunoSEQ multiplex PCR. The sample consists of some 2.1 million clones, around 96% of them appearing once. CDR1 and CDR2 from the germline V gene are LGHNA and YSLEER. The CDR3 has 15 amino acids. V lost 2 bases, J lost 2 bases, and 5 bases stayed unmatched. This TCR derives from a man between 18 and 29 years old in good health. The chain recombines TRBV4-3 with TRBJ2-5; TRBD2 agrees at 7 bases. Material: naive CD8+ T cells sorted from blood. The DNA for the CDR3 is TGCGCCAGCAGCCAATATCGGGGACTACAAGAGACCCAGTACTTC. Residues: CASSQYRGLQETQYF.